This passage covers 18 T cell receptor beta chains from one sample sequenced in a study of T cells in Graves' hyperthyroidism and ophthalmopathy. RNA transcripts served as the template for amplifying TCR beta CDR3 regions. TCR CDR3 underwent first-round RT-PCR with the HTBI primer set. TCRdb ran MiXCR on the multiplex PCR reads and lists one entry per CDR3 protein. The repertoire holds 500,000 to 650,000 distinct CDR3 sequences, with roughly 15% as singletons. The sequencing input was blood. These TCRs come from a woman between 35 and 50 years old with Graves' hyperthyroidism.

This clonotype appeared a few times. The gene calls are TRBV12-3 or TRBV12-4 and TRBJ2-1; 11 nucleotides align to TRBD1. The CDR3 spans 14 residues. J gave up 6 bases and V 7 bases, and 5 bases lay outside the gene matches. The CDR3, as DNA: TGTGCCAGCATCCCGGGACAGGGGGGCAATGAGCAGTTCTTC. It specifies CASIPGQGGNEQFF.

As concerns this clonotype: A much more abundant neighbour one base away suggests this may be a read error. This sequence joins TRBV30 and TRBJ2-5, with TRBD2 matching over 8 bases. Germline lookup yields CDR1 GTSNPN and CDR2 SVGIG (reference sequence). V gave up 0 bases and J gave up 9 bases; unmatched junction bases: 6. The CDR3 is 13 residues long. CDR3 DNA: TGTGCCTGGAGTGTCAGTAGCGGGGAGGCCCAGTACTTC. It specifies CAWSVSSGEAQYF.

This clonotype appeared a few times. The chain combines TRBV5-1 with TRBJ2-5; TRBD1 matches 9 bases. CDR1 SGHRS and CDR2 YFSETQ come from the germline V gene. J gave up 5 bases and V 5 bases, and 10 bases lay outside the gene matches. CDR3 length: 15 residues. CDR3 amino acids: CASRSTGGAGETQYF. CDR3 DNA: TGCGCCAGCAGGTCAACAGGGGGCGCGGGGGAGACCCAGTACTTC.

This rearrangement joins TRBV7-2 to TRBJ2-7; D uncertain. The CDR3 runs to 13 residues. Germline CDR1 reads SGHTA; CDR2 reads FQGNSA. Trimming left V 8 bases short and J 3 bases short, with 14 bases between. DNA of the CDR3: TGTGCCAGCGGCCCCGGGCCTCTCTACGAGCAGTACTTC. Residues: CASGPGPLYEQYF.

This clonotype was seen repeatedly, ten times or more. The rearrangement links TRBV20-1 to TRBJ2-7; D is possibly TRBD2 (7 bases). Germline V CDR1 and CDR2: DFQATT, SNEGSKA (reference sequence). CDR3 length equals 15 residues. V was shortened by 5 bases and J by 1 base, with 18 bases between the two germline ends. The CDR3 nucleotides read TGCAGTGCTCCCCAGGGGCTAGCGGAATCCTACGAGCAGTACTTC. Its protein is CSAPQGLAESYEQYF.

Ten or more counts support this clonotype. The chain recombines TRBV20-1 with TRBJ2-7; tentatively, D is TRBD2 (6 bases). Germline-derived CDR1 and CDR2 are DFQATT and SNEGSKA (reference sequence). The CDR3 is 14 residues long. V lost 0 bases, J lost 4 bases, and 13 bases lay in between. Written as DNA, the CDR3 is TGCAGTGCTAGAGAGGCTAGACTAGGGTACGAGCAGTACTTC. The encoded protein is CSAREARLGYEQYF.

This clonotype appeared many times. The V gene is TRBV6-1, the J gene TRBJ2-7; 9 positions match TRBD2. The germline V gene encodes CDR1 MNHNS and CDR2 SASEGT. Unmatched junction bases numbered 7, after V lost 4 bases and J lost 3 bases. The CDR3 extends over 15 amino acids. CDR3 amino acids: CASSAGLANDYEQYF. In nucleotides, the CDR3 is TGTGCCAGCAGTGCCGGACTAGCGAATGACTACGAGCAGTACTTC.

This clonotype was counted many times. The gene calls are TRBV28 and TRBJ2-2, with TRBD2 identical over 10 bases. Trimming removed 3 bases from V and 7 bases from J; junction bases left unmatched: 5. The length of the CDR3 is 15 residues. Germline V gene sequence: CDR1 MDHEN, CDR2 SYDVKM. In nucleotides, the CDR3 is TGTGCCAGCAGTTTCCTAGCGGGAGCGGGCGGGGAGCTGTTTTTT. Translation gives CASSFLAGAGGELFF.

The table lists this clonotype with a few counts. The V and J genes are TRBV29-1 and TRBJ2-5, with 9 nucleotides matching TRBD1. The V segment lost 6 bases and the J segment 5 bases; nucleotides outside the gene matches: 7. The CDR3 is 13 residues long. The V gene's germline CDR1 is SQVTM and CDR2 ANQGSEA. The CDR3 spells CSVGTGGGETQYF. CDR3 sequence (DNA): TGCAGCGTGGGTACAGGGGGCGGCGAGACCCAGTACTTC.

This clonotype showed up just a few times. The CDR3 reads CAWTEGGGSGYNEQFF. In DNA form, the CDR3 reads TGTGCCTGGACCGAGGGGGGCGGGAGTGGGTACAATGAGCAGTTCTTC. V and J are TRBV30 and TRBJ2-1, with D possibly matching TRBD2 (7 bases). Germline CDR1 reads GTSNPN; CDR2 reads SVGIG (reference sequence). The CDR3 is made up of 16 amino acids. Trimming pared 4 bases from V and 4 bases from J, leaving 20 bases between.

This clonotype occurred a few times. The V gene is TRBV20-1, the J gene TRBJ2-5, with D possibly TRBD1 on 5 matching bases. The germline V and J ends were trimmed by 5 bases and 1 base, with 11 bases remaining between them. CDR1 is DFQATT, CDR2 SNEGSKA, per germline (reference sequence). This CDR3 has 13 amino acids. CDR3 loop: CSARTGFQETQYF. CDR3 in DNA: TGCAGTGCTCGAACAGGCTTCCAAGAGACCCAGTACTTC.

This clonotype was recorded many times. The chain joins TRBV12-5 to TRBJ2-7; 10 nucleotides match TRBD1. Germline CDR1 and CDR2: LGHNT and FRNRAP. V trimming: 5 bases; J trimming: 4 bases; junction bases outside the gene matches: 5. The CDR3 has 14 residues. CDR3 loop: CASGILGQGYEQYF. The CDR3 DNA reads as TGTGCTAGTGGTATCCTGGGACAGGGGTACGAGCAGTACTTC.

The rearrangement links TRBV25-1 to TRBJ2-1, with a weak D call TRBD2 (5 bases). The V end was cut by 1 base, the J end by 10 bases, with 14 bases between. Germline CDR1 MGHDK, CDR2 SYGVNS. This CDR3 comprises 14 residues. CDR3 protein: CASSESLWTGEQFF. As DNA, the CDR3 is TGTGCCAGCAGTGAATCGCTCTGGACGGGAGAGCAGTTCTTC.

This clonotype occurred many times. This chain connects TRBV12-3 or TRBV12-4 to TRBJ1-2, with D perhaps TRBD1 (5 bases). Trimming took off 7 bases at V and 4 bases at J, with 13 bases between the two ends. CDR3 length equals 13 residues. The CDR3 DNA reads TGTGCCAGCAAGGGGATCACGTCCTATGGCTACACCTTC. Translating it yields CASKGITSYGYTF.

This rearrangement joins TRBV24-1 to TRBJ2-5; D unresolved. Germline V gives CDR1 KGHDR, CDR2 SFDVKD. V was pared by 4 bases and J by 13 bases, with 9 bases between. This CDR3 comprises 10 residues. The CDR3 nucleotides are TGTGCCACCAGTGACGACCGAATGTACTTC. Encoded protein: CATSDDRMYF.

A note on this clonotype: Mismatch with germline at one junction end may stem from a read error. V is TRBV7-9 and J is TRBJ2-2; 8 bases are a match to TRBD2. From germline, CDR1 is SEHNR and CDR2 FQNEAQ (reference sequence). The CDR3 extends over 14 amino acids. The CDR3, as DNA: TGTGCCAGCAGCTCTCAGCGGGAGTCCGGGGGGCTGTTTTTT. It codes for CASSSQRESGGLFF.

This clonotype was picked up many times. The chain recombines TRBV18 with TRBJ1-1; D not certain. The CDR3 length is 16 residues. Germline lookup yields CDR1 KGHSH and CDR2 LQKENI. V lost 4 bases, J lost 0 bases, and 15 bases lay in between. As DNA, the CDR3 is TGTGCCAGCTCACTGACATGGCCCTTAATGAACACTGAAGCTTTCTTT. Translation: CASSLTWPLMNTEAFF. Drawing the rest from reference TRBV18 and TRBJ1-1, the complete variable domain is NAGVMQNPRHLVRRRGQEARLRCSPMKGHSHVYWYRQLPEEGLKFMVYLQKENIIDESGMPKERFSAEFPKEGPSILRIQQVVRGDSAAYFCASSLTWPLMNTEAFFGQGTRLTVV.

A few counts support this clonotype. J is TRBJ2-7 and V is TRBV20-1; D remains ambiguous. Germline CDR1 and CDR2: DFQATT and SNEGSKA (reference sequence). The CDR3 is made up of 10 amino acids. Trimming removed 0 bases from V and 4 bases from J, with 1 base in between. The CDR3: CSARDYEQYF. As DNA, the CDR3 is TGCAGTGCTAGAGATTACGAGCAGTACTTC.